The text below deals with one T cell receptor beta chain. This clonotype showed up many times. Its antigen is not yet known. There are no base qualities to consult, and no much larger clone falls within one base. Including cysteine and phenylalanine, the CDR3 has 17 amino acids. This entry keeps only the CDR3 DNA: 51 bases, framed from base 1. Relative to germline, V is 3 bases shorter and J is 5 bases shorter, with 20 bases between their ends. The sample was run on an Illumina HiSeq 2000. Multiplex PCR amplification was used to build the TCR beta chain libraries. High-throughput sequencing was used to analyze the amplified TCR beta chain products. TCRdb trimmed public reads at Q25 via fastp, called clones via MiXCR and kept in-frame beta chains. Every entry covers one CDR3 protein and lists the most common genes and DNA from its rows. This sample has fewer than 300,000 distinct CDR3 sequences in its table, and approximately 30% of those were observed once. The ten largest clones represent around 1.4% of the sample.

This sample stems from a study of breast tumors, draining lymph nodes, adjacent tissues (dated by TCRdb to between 2015 and 2016). Broadly, across the study: In breast cancer patients, the study compared the TCR beta repertoires of tumor, adjacent nontumor tissue and axillary lymph nodes. In human breast cancer, the study set out to evaluate how tumor, surrounding tissue and draining lymph node repertoires relate to one another and whether T cells may move between these sites.

Broad study findings and their caveats: The conclusion that tumor T cells originate in lymph nodes was framed as consistent with a hypothesis rather than directly demonstrated. The data were considered consistent with the idea that most tumor T cells come from the lymph node and then expand in tumor tissue. Tumor and nontumor tissue repertoires were significantly more similar in luminal-like than in basal-like breast cancer. Tumor T-cell repertoires showed less diversity than lymph node repertoires and more diversity than nontumor tissue repertoires, and tumor T-cell repertoires showed preferential V and J gene usage.

The lymph node samples were taken from the axillary draining lymph nodes of breast cancer patients. Material: axillary lymph node tissue. The chain is assembled from TRBV12-3 or TRBV12-4 and TRBJ2-1, with a weak D call of TRBD2 (6 bases match). This clonotype originated in a female donor with breast cancer. Some clones in this sample may be carry-over from other donors' samples. The CDR3 in this case is CASSFVSGRGLNNEQFF. The DNA sequence follows: TGTGCCAGCAGTTTTGTTTCCGGGAGAGGACTGAACAATGAGCAGTTCTTC.